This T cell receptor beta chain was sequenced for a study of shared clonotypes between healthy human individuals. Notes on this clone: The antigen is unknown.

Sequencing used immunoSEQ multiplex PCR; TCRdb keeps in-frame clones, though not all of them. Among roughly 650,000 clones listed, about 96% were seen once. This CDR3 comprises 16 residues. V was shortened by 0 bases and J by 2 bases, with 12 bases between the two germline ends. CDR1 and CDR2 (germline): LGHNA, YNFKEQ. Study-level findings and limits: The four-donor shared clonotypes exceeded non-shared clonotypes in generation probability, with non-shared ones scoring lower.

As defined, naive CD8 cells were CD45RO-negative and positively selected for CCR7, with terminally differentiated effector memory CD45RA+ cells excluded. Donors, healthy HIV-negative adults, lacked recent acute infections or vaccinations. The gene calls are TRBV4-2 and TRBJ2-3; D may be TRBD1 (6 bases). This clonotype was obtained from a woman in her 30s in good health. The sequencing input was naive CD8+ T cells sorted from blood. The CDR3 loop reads CASSQDPGAFTDTQYF. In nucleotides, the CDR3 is TGTGCCAGCAGCCAAGATCCAGGGGCGTTCACAGATACGCAGTATTTT.